This TCR beta chain was profiled in a study of T cell repertoires in cytomegalovirus infection. Findings of the study overall: The study found HLA-C-restricted CMV-specific TCR beta clonotypes dominating the ex vivo response.

This CDR3 contains 13 residues. Deletions cut 3 bases from V and 8 bases from J, with 14 bases between. Germline-derived CDR1 and CDR2 are SQVTM and ANQGSEA. Notes on this clonotype: Its cognate antigen is unknown.

In TCRdb, the reads were re-called with MiXCR into one record per CDR3 protein. The top ten clones hold about 12% of a sample with around 710,000 distinct CDR3 sequences, about 29% of them seen once. V and J are TRBV29-1 and TRBJ1-5; D is undetermined. The source material was cultured CD8+ T cells from PBMCs, sampled from culture after CMV antigen stimulation. The receptor's source is a human donor in good health (CMV status not recorded). Some clones in this sample may be carry-over from other donors' samples. CDR3 residues: CSVDSGGREPQHF. In DNA form, the CDR3 reads TGCAGCGTTGATTCAGGCGGAAGAGAGCCCCAGCATTTT. The full variable domain, with the rest looked up from reference TRBV29-1 and TRBJ1-5, is SAVISQKPSRDICQRGTSLTIQCQVDSQVTMMFWYRQQPGQSLTLIATANQGSEATYESGFVIDKFPISRPNLTFSTLTVSNMSPEDSSIYLCSVDSGGREPQHFGDGTRLSIL.